This T cell receptor beta chain was sequenced in a study of cytomegalovirus exposure and HLA in healthy donors. The wider study: The approximately 130 validation repertoires matched the 500 to 750 first-cohort repertoires in platform, a later analysis reported.

TCRdb keeps only in-frame clones here, not all; method: immunoSEQ multiplex PCR. The sample has around 150,000 clones, less than 90% seen once; the top ten hold about 9.4%. The CDR3 is 18 residues long. Germline V lookup: CDR1 LGHNA, CDR2 YSLEER. V lost 0 bases and J lost 7; bases outside the gene matches: 11. Comment on this clone: Its antigen is unidentified.

Whole-study findings and limits: Reports credit the classifier with highly specific, highly sensitive diagnosis of cytomegalovirus status.

The clonotype was recovered from a man in his thirties or forties in good health and CMV-seropositive. This chain joins TRBV4-3 and TRBJ1-6; TRBD1 matches at 8 bases. The specimen was PBMCs. The chain's CDR3 is CASSQDSPGQGRNSPLHF. The CDR3 DNA is TGCGCCAGCAGCCAAGATTCCCCAGGACAGGGTAGGAATTCACCCCTCCACTTT.